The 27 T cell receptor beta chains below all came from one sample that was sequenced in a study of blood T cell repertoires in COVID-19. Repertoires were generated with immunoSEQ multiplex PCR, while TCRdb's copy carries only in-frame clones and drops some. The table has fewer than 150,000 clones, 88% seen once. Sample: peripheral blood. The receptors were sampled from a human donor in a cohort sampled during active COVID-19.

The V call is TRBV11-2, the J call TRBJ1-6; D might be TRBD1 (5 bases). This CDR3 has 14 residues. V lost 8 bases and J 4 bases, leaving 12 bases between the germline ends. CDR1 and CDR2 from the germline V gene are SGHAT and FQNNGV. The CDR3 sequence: CASASGGYNSPLHF. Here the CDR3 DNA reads TGTGCCAGCGCCTCGGGGGGGTATAATTCACCCCTCCACTTT.

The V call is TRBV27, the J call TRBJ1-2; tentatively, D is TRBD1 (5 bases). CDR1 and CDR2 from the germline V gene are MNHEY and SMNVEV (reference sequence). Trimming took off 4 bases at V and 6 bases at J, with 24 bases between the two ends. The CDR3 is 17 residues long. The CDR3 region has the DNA TGTGCCAGCAGTTCTTTCTCCCTCCGGGGGGACCAGAATGGCTACACCTTC. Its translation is CASSSFSLRGDQNGYTF.

CDR3 coding DNA: TGTGCCAGCAGTGGAGGGTATAATAACTATGGCTACACCTTC. Amino acids: CASSGGYNNYGYTF. This chain connects TRBV2 to TRBJ1-2; no reliable D call. V was clipped by 4 bases and J by 1 base, with 10 bases between them. The CDR3 spans 14 residues. Germline-derived CDR1 and CDR2 are SNHLY and FYNNEI.

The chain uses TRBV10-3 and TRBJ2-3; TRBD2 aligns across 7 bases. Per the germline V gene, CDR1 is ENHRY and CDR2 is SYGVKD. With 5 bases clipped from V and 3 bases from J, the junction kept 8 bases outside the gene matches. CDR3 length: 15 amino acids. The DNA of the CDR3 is TGTGCCATCAGTCCCGAACGGACTAGTACAGATACGCAGTATTTT. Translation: CAISPERTSTDTQYF.

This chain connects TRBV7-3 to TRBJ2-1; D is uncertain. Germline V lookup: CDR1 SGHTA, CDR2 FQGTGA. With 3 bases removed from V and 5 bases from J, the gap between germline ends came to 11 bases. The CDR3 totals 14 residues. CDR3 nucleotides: TGTGCCAGCAGCTTGGGCTCCACCAACAATGAGCAGTTCTTC. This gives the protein CASSLGSTNNEQFF.

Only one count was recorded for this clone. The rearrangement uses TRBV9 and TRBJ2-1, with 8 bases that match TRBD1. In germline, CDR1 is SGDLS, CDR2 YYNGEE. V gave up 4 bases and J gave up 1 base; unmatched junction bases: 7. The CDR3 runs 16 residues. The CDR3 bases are TGTGCCAGCAGCCCCCGGACAGGGAGTTCCTACAATGAGCAGTTCTTC. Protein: CASSPRTGSSYNEQFF. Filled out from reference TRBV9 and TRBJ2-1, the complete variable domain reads DSGVTQTPKHLITATGQRVTLRCSPRSGDLSVYWYQQSLDQGLQFLIQYYNGEERAKGNILERFSAQQFPDLHSELNLSSLELGDSALYFCASSPRTGSSYNEQFFGPGTRLTVL.

CDR3: CASSPLEGASYEQYF. CDR3 DNA: TGTGCCAGCAGTCCCCTGGAGGGGGCTTCGTACGAGCAGTACTTC. The chain uses TRBV7-8 and TRBJ2-7; tentatively, D is TRBD1 (7 bases). CDR1 and CDR2 (germline): SGHVS, FQNEAQ. The CDR3 is made up of 15 amino acids. V shed 6 bases and J shed 4 bases, with 19 bases lying between them.

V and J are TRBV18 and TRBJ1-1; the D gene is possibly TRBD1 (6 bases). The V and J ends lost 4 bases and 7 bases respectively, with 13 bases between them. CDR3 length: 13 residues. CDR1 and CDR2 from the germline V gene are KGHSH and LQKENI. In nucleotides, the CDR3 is TGTGCCAGCTCACGGGGGGGCGAGGTTGAAGCTTTCTTT. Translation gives CASSRGGEVEAFF.

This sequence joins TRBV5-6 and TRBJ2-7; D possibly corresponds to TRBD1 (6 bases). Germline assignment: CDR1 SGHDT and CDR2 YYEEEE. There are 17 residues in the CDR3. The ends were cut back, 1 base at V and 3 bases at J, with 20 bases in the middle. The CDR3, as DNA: TGTGCCAGCAGCTTGATTTTATTCACCGGGACACACTACGAGCAGTACTTC. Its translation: CASSLILFTGTHYEQYF.

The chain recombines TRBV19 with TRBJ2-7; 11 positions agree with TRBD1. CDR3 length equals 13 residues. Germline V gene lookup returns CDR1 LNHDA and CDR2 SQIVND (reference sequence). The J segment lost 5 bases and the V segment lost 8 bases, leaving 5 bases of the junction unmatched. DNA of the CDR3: TGTGCCAGTTCCGGGACAGGGGGGCACGAGCAGTACTTC. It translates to CASSGTGGHEQYF.

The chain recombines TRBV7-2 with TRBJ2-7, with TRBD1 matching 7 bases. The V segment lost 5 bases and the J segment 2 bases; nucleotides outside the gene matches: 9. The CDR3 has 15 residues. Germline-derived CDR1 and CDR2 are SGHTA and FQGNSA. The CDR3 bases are TGTGCCAGCAGCCCCCGGACAGGCTCCCCCTACGAGCAGTACTTC. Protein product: CASSPRTGSPYEQYF. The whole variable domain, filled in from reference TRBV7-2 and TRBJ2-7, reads GAGVSQSPSNKVTEKGKDVELRCDPISGHTALYWYRQSLGQGLEFLIYFQGNSAPDKSGLPSDRFSAERTGGSVSTLTIQRTQQEDSAVYLCASSPRTGSPYEQYFGPGTRLTVT.

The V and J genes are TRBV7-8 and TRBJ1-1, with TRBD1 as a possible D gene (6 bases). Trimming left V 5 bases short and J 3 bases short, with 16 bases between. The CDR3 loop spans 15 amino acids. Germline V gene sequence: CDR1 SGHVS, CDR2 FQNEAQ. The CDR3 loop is CASSTRGARDTEAFF. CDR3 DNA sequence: TGTGCCAGCAGCACCAGGGGAGCGCGGGACACTGAAGCTTTCTTT.

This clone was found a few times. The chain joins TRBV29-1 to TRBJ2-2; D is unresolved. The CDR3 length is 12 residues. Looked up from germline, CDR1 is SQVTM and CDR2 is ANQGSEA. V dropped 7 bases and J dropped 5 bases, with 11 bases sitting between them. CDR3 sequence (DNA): TGCAGCGCACCGAAGACAACCGGGGAGCTGTTTTTT. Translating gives CSAPKTTGELFF.

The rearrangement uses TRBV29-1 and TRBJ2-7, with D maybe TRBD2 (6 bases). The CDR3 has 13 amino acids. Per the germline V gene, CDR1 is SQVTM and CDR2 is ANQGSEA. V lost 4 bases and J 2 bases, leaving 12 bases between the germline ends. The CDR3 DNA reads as TGCAGCGTTGGCGGGGTTAGGACCTACGAGCAGTACTTC. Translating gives CSVGGVRTYEQYF.

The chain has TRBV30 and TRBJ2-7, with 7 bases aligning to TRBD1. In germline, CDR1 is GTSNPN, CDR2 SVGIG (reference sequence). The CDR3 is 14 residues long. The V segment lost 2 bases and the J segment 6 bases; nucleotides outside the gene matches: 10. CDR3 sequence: CAWSIGDRATEQYF. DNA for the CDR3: TGTGCCTGGAGTATCGGAGACAGGGCTACCGAGCAGTACTTC.

The CDR3 DNA is TGTGCCAGCAGGAAGGGACAGGGGGCCCTCTCCTACGAGCAGTACTTC. Amino acids: CASRKGQGALSYEQYF. The V gene is TRBV5-6, the J gene TRBJ2-7, with 12 bases identical to TRBD1. CDR1 is SGHDT, CDR2 YYEEEE, per germline. This CDR3 has 16 amino acids. J lost 0 bases, V lost 5 bases, and 6 bases had no gene match.

The CDR3 protein is CAWSSVDYEQYF. The CDR3 nucleotides are TGTGCCTGGAGTTCTGTAGATTACGAGCAGTACTTC. V and J are TRBV30 and TRBJ2-7, with D unresolved. In germline, CDR1 is GTSNPN, CDR2 SVGIG (reference sequence). The germline V and J ends were trimmed by 2 bases and 4 bases, with 9 bases remaining between them. CDR3 length equals 12 residues.

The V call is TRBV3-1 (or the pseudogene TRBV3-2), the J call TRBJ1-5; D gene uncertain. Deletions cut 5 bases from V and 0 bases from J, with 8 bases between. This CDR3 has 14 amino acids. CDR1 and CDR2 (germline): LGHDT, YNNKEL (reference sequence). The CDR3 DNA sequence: TGTGCCAGCAGCGGAGGTTATAGCAATCAGCCCCAGCATTTT. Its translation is CASSGGYSNQPQHF.

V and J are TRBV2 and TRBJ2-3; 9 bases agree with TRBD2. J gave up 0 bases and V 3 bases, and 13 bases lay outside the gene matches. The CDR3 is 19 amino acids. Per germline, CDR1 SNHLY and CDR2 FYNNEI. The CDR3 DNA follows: TGTGCCAGCAGTGATGACTCTAGCGGGGTCTACAAAAGCACAGATACGCAGTATTTT. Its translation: CASSDDSSGVYKSTDTQYF.

CDR3 region: CASSPTSGYEQYF. The CDR3 DNA is TGTGCCAGCAGTCCGACTAGTGGCTACGAGCAGTACTTC. The J gene is TRBJ2-7, the V gene TRBV6-5, with D maybe TRBD2 (6 bases). The CDR3 has 13 residues. The V end was cut by 5 bases, the J end by 3 bases, with 11 bases between. Per the germline V gene, CDR1 is MNHEY and CDR2 is SVGAGI.

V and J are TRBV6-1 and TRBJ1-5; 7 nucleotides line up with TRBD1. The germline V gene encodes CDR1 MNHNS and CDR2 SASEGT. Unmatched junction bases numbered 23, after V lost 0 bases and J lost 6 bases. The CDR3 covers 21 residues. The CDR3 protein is CASSEALHALRGHQGGQPQHF. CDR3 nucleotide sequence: TGTGCCAGCAGTGAAGCGCTTCATGCGCTTCGCGGACATCAGGGGGGTCAGCCCCAGCATTTT.

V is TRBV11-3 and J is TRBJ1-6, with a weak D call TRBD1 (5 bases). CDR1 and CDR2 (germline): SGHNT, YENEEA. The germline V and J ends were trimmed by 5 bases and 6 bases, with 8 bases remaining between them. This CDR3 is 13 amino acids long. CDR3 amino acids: CASSQGGNSPLHF. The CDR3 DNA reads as TGTGCCAGCAGCCAGGGTGGTAATTCACCCCTCCACTTT.

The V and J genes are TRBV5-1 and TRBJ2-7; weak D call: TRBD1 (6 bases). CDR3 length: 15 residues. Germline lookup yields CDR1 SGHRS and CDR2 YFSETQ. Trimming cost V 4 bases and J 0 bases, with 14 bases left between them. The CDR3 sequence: CASSPSTGTSYEQYF. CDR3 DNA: TGCGCCAGCAGCCCATCGACAGGAACCTCCTACGAGCAGTACTTC.

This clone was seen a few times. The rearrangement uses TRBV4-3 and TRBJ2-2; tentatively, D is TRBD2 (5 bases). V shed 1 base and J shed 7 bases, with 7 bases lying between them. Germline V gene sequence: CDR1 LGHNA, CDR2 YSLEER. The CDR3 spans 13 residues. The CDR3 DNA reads TGCGCCAGCAGCCAAGTTCGGGGCGGGGAGCTGTTTTTT. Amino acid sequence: CASSQVRGGELFF.

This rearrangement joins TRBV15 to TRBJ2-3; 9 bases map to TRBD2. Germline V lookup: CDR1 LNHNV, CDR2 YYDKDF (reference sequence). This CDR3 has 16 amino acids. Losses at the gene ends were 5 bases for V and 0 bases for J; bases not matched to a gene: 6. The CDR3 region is CATSGRLAASTDTQYF. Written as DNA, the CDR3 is TGTGCCACCAGCGGGCGACTAGCGGCTAGCACAGATACGCAGTATTTT.

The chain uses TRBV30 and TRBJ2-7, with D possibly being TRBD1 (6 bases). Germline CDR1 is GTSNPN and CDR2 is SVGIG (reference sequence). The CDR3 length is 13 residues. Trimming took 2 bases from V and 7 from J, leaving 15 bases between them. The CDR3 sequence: CAWSRYRAWEQYF. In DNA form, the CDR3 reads TGTGCCTGGAGTCGTTACAGGGCTTGGGAGCAGTACTTC.

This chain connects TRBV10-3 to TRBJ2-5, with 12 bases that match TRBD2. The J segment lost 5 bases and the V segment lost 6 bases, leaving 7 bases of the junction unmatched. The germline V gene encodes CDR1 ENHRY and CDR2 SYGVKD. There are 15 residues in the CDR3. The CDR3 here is CAIRPSGGAGETQYF. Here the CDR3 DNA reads TGTGCCATCAGGCCTAGCGGGGGGGCCGGTGAGACCCAGTACTTC.